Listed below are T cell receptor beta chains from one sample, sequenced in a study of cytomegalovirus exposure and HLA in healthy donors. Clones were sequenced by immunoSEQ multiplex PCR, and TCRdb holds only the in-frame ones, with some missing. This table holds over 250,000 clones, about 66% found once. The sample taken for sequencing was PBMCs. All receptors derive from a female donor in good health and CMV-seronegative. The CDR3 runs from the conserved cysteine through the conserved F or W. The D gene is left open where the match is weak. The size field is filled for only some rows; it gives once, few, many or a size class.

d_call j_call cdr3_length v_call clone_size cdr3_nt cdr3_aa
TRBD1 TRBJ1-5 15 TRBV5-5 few TGTGCCAGCAGCTTGGGCGGGACAGGGGGTCAGCCCCAGCATTTT CASSLGGTGGQPQHF
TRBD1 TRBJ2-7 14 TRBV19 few TGTGCCAGTAGTATAGGGACAGGGCTCTACGAGCAGTACTTC CASSIGTGLYEQYF
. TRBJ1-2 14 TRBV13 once TGTGCCAGCAGCTCTATCGCCGGGGGGCCGGGCTACACCTTC CASSSIAGGPGYTF
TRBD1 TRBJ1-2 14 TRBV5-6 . TGTGCCAGCAGCTTGGAGGGGACAGTAGATGGCTACACCTTC CASSLEGTVDGYTF
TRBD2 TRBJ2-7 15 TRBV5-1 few TGCGCCAGCAGCTCCGTAGCGGGCGGGAGCCGCGAGCAGTACTTC CASSSVAGGSREQYF
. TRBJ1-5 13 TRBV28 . TGTGCCAGCAGACCGGACAGAGATCAGCCCCAGCATTTT CASRPDRDQPQHF
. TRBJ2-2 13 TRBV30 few TGTGCCTGGAGATCAACAGTCACCGGGGAGCTGTTTTTT CAWRSTVTGELFF
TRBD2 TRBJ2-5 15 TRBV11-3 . TGTGCCAGCAGCTTATGGCTAGCGGGAGACGAGACCCAGTACTTC CASSLWLAGDETQYF
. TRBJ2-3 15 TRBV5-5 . TGTGCCAGCAGCTTGTTTCCGGGAAGCACAGATACGCAGTATTTT CASSLFPGSTDTQYF
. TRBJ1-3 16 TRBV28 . TGTGCCAGCAGTCCCACCGAAACTCACGCCCCCCACACCATATATTTT CASSPTETHAPHTIYF
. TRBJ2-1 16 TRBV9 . TGTGCCAGCAGCGTAGGGGGTGGAACCGCGGGGAATGAGCAGTTCTTC CASSVGGGTAGNEQFF
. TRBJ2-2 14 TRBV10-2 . TGCGCCAGCAGTGAGGCGGGCGGGGGCCGGGAGCTGTTTTTT CASSEAGGGRELFF
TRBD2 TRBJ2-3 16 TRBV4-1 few TGCGCCAGCAGCCATCGGTTGCGGGAGGGCTCTTATACGCAGTATTTT CASSHRLREGSYTQYF
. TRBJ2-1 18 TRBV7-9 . TGTGCCAGCAGCTTACTCTCCGTACATAAGGGGACCTACAATGAGCAGTTCTTC CASSLLSVHKGTYNEQFF
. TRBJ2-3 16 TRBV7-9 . TGTGCCAGCAGCACCCAGACAACAGGAGAGACAGATACGCAGTATTTT CASSTQTTGETDTQYF
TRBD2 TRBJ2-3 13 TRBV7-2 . TGTGCCAGCGGGCTAGCGGGAACAGATACGCAGTATTTT CASGLAGTDTQYF
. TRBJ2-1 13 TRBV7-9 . TGTGCGTCGCAGGGGAGAACTTACAATGAGCAGTTCTTC CASQGRTYNEQFF
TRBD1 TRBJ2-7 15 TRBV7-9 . TGTGCCAGCAGCCTAGGAGCAGGGGGCCCTGGCGAGCAGTACTTC CASSLGAGGPGEQYF
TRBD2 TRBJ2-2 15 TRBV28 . TGTGCCAGCAGTTCAGGACTAGCGGGAACCGGGGAGCTGTTTTTT CASSSGLAGTGELFF
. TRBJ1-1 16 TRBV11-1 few TGTGCCAGCAGCTTAGACCGCCCCAAGCGGGACACTGAAGCTTTCTTT CASSLDRPKRDTEAFF
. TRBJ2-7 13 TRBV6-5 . TGTGCCAGCCTTGGTAGGTCAGGGTACGAGCAGTACTTC CASLGRSGYEQYF
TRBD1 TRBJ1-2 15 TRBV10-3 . TGTGCCATATTGGATTCAGCCAGGGGGAACTATGGCTACACCTTC CAILDSARGNYGYTF
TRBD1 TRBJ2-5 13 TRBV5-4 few TGTGCCAGCAGCTTCAGGGGGAAAGAGACCCAGTACTTC CASSFRGKETQYF
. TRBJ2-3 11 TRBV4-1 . TGCGCCAGCAGACTGGCAGATACGCAGTATTTT CASRLADTQYF
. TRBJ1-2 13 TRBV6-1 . TGTGCCAGCAGTGAAGCAGGAGGGCTTGGCTACACCTTC CASSEAGGLGYTF
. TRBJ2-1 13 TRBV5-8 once TGTGCCAGCAGCTTCGACGGGAACAATGAGCAGTTCTTC CASSFDGNNEQFF
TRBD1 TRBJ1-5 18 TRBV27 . TGTGCCAGCAGTTCCACAGGGACAGGTGGGGTCTCCAATCAGCCCCAGCATTTT CASSSTGTGGVSNQPQHF
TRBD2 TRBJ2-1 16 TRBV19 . TGTGCCAGTAGTATGGCGACTAGCGGGAGAGGCAATGAGCAGTTCTTC CASSMATSGRGNEQFF
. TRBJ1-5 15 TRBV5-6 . TGTGCCAGCAGCCCAGACAGGATTAGCAATCAGCCCCAGCATTTT CASSPDRISNQPQHF
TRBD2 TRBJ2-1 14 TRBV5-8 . TGTGCCAGCAGCTTGGCGGGGGGTTCTTATGAGCAGTTCTTC CASSLAGGSYEQFF
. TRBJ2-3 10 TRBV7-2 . TGTGCCAGCGAGGAGATGAGCTCGTATTTT CASEEMSSYF
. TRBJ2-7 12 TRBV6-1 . TGTGCCAGCGCAAGACAATCCTACGAGCAGTACTTC CASARQSYEQYF
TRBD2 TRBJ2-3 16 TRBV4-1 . TGCGCCAGCAGCCAGTCGTTAGCGGGAGAGCCGGATACGCAGTATTTT CASSQSLAGEPDTQYF
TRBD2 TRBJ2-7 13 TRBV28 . TGTGCCAGCACTAGCGGGAGCCTCTACGAGCAGTACTTC CASTSGSLYEQYF
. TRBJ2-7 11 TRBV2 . TGTGCCAGCAGTCCCCAATACGAGCAGTACTTC CASSPQYEQYF
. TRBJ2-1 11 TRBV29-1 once TGCAGCCCCAAAACGGGGAATGAGCAGTTCTTC CSPKTGNEQFF